This is a list of T cell receptor beta chains from one sample in a study of CXCR3-negative and CXCR3-positive naive CD8 T cells. One entry per CDR3 protein, without DNA, is what TCRdb gives after re-calling the 5' RACE reads. In total, the table holds tens of thousands of distinct CDR3 sequences. The sample consisted of naive CXCR3+ CD8+ T cells from blood. The receptors derive from a human donor in good health. Some clones in this sample may be carry-over from other donors' samples. CDR3s include the opening cysteine and the closing phenylalanine or tryptophan. Each record gives: V gene, J gene, CDR3 protein.

TRBV29-1	TRBJ1-1	CSVEDRTAEAFF
TRBV7-9	TRBJ1-1	CASSLVSGGDEAFF
TRBV28	TRBJ2-3	CASSASTGLAGGATDTQYF
TRBV11-2	TRBJ2-2	CASFPGVDTGELFF
TRBV29-1	TRBJ1-2	CSATPGGTYGYTF
TRBV5-1	TRBJ2-2	CASSPVYLGELFF
TRBV2	TRBJ1-1	CASTRIGTENTEAFF
TRBV12-3/TRBV12-4	TRBJ2-7	CASRPDGTYEQYF
TRBV20-1	TRBJ2-1	CSARDPGGPYNEQFF
TRBV28	TRBJ2-7	CASSLQEPMREQYF
TRBV7-9	TRBJ1-2	CASSSGTGYYGYTF
TRBV20-1	TRBJ2-7	CSARDMSVDISYEQYF
TRBV3-1	TRBJ2-7	CASSDPGSWGYEQYF
TRBV7-2	TRBJ1-5	CASSSGQLTGSQPQHF
TRBV20-1	TRBJ2-1	CSARDEGTSGVFEQFF
TRBV6-2/TRBV6-3	TRBJ1-2	CASSPGSPLYGYTF
TRBV7-3	TRBJ2-1	CASSLIRGRRNEQFF